This entry lists 22 T cell receptor beta chains sequenced from one sample in a study of cytomegalovirus exposure and HLA in healthy donors. Measured with immunoSEQ multiplex PCR; TCRdb has only the in-frame clones, and not every one. This table holds 80,000 to 100,000 clones, around 88% found once. Material for sequencing was PBMCs. The origin of the receptors is a woman aged 25-40 years in good health and CMV-seronegative.

This chain uses TRBV27 with TRBJ2-7; 9 nucleotides align to TRBD1. Trimming at V came to 7 bases and at J to 6 bases, leaving 10 bases not matched to a gene. This CDR3 comprises 14 residues. Germline values: CDR1 MNHEY, CDR2 SMNVEV (reference sequence). CDR3 residues: CASTAGQGRAEQYF. In DNA form, the CDR3 reads TGTGCCAGCACCGCGGGACAGGGTAGAGCCGAGCAGTACTTC.

The chain links TRBV6-5 to TRBJ2-1; 11 bases map to TRBD2. CDR1 is MNHEY and CDR2 is SVGAGI in the germline V gene. V gave up 6 bases and J gave up 5 bases; unmatched junction bases: 3. The CDR3 runs 14 residues. The CDR3 spells CASRGLADHNEQFF. The CDR3 DNA follows: TGTGCCAGCAGGGGACTAGCGGACCACAATGAGCAGTTCTTC.

The J gene is TRBJ2-1, the V gene TRBV28; D might be TRBD1 (6 bases). The V gene lost 4 bases and the J gene lost 3 bases, with 19 bases spanning the gap. CDR3 size: 17 residues. Germline V gene sequence: CDR1 MDHEN, CDR2 SYDVKM. Here the CDR3 DNA reads TGTGCCAGCAGTTCGGGGTACAGGGTTGGTAGCTACAATGAGCAGTTCTTC. It specifies CASSSGYRVGSYNEQFF.

This chain joins TRBV7-9 and TRBJ2-5, with D possibly matching TRBD2 (6 bases). The CDR3 is 15 amino acids. V lost 5 bases, J lost 1 base, and 14 bases lay in between. Germline loops: CDR1 SEHNR, CDR2 FQNEAQ (reference sequence). In DNA, the CDR3 is TGTGCCAGCAGCGTCGAAGGTAGCGGCCAAGAGACCCAGTACTTC. Translated, it gives CASSVEGSGQETQYF.

The J gene is TRBJ1-1, the V gene TRBV5-8; a weak D match, TRBD1 (6 bases). Germline CDR1 is SGHTS and CDR2 is YDEGEE. The CDR3 runs to 15 residues. Between the trimmed V and J ends, which lost 2 bases and 1 base, there was a span of 12 bases. The CDR3 here is CASSFGQSANTEAFF. The CDR3 nucleotides read TGTGCCAGCAGCTTCGGACAGTCAGCGAACACTGAAGCTTTCTTT.

CDR3: CATKSRQNSNQPQHF. The CDR3 DNA sequence: TGTGCTACTAAATCCCGGCAGAATAGCAATCAGCCCCAGCATTTT. The chain joins TRBV19 to TRBJ1-5; D unclear. The germline V gene has CDR1 LNHDA and CDR2 SQIVND (reference sequence). The CDR3 length is 15 residues.

The rearrangement joins TRBV10-3 to TRBJ1-5; D is perhaps TRBD1 (6 bases). There are 15 residues in the CDR3. The germline CDR1 and CDR2 sequences are ENHRY and SYGVKD. The germline V and J ends were trimmed by 0 bases and 5 bases, with 11 bases remaining between them. The CDR3 protein is CAISESGARDQPQHF. CDR3 nucleotide sequence: TGTGCCATCAGTGAGTCGGGGGCTCGGGATCAGCCCCAGCATTTT.

V gene TRBV6-1 combines with J gene TRBJ2-3, with 11 bases lining up with TRBD1. Losses at the gene ends were 4 bases for V and 4 bases for J; bases not matched to a gene: 4. CDR3 size: 15 residues. CDR1 and CDR2 from the germline V gene are MNHNS and SASEGT. The CDR3: CASSGRTGGADTQYF. For the CDR3, the DNA is TGTGCCAGCAGTGGTAGGACAGGGGGCGCAGATACGCAGTATTTT.

The chain links TRBV6-5 to TRBJ1-2, with 7 bases that match TRBD1. V was pared by 6 bases and J by 2 bases, with 6 bases of the junction left unmatched. The CDR3 has 14 amino acids. Germline V lookup: CDR1 MNHEY, CDR2 SVGAGI. The CDR3, as DNA: TGTGCCAGCAGCCGGGACAGTCTAAACTATGGCTACACCTTC. This gives the protein CASSRDSLNYGYTF.

This clone has ten or more counts. This sequence joins TRBV29-1 and TRBJ1-2; 8 bases match TRBD1. The CDR3 has 14 amino acids. Germline V gene sequence: CDR1 SQVTM, CDR2 ANQGSEA. V was clipped by 6 bases and J by 4 bases; unmatched bases: 10. The CDR3 DNA reads as TGCAGCGTCTCCCAAGGACAGGGCCTCTATGGCTACACCTTC. Protein sequence: CSVSQGQGLYGYTF.

This clone has just one count. The chain employs TRBV5-1 and TRBJ2-7; D may be TRBD2 (6 bases). CDR1 and CDR2 (germline): SGHRS, YFSETQ. The CDR3 spans 16 residues. Trimming stripped 4 bases from V and 2 bases from J, with 19 bases between. The CDR3 loop reads CASSLRATSYTYEQYF. For the CDR3, the DNA is TGCGCCAGCAGCCTTCGCGCTACTAGCTACACCTACGAGCAGTACTTC.

The chain carries TRBV6-1 and TRBJ2-1, with D tentatively TRBD1 (6 bases). The V gene's germline CDR1 is MNHNS and CDR2 SASEGT. The V end was cut by 6 bases, the J end by 3 bases, with 15 bases between. The CDR3 length is 15 residues. The CDR3 DNA sequence: TGTGCCAGCAGCGTCAGGGGATTTATCTACAATGAGCAGTTCTTC. This sequence encodes CASSVRGFIYNEQFF.

The J gene is TRBJ1-1, the V gene TRBV27; the D gene is possibly TRBD1 (5 bases). V shed 3 bases and J shed 11 bases, with 19 bases lying between them. This CDR3 is 14 amino acids long. CDR1 is MNHEY, CDR2 SMNVEV, per germline (reference sequence). In DNA, the CDR3 is TGTGCCAGCAGTTTCTCGGGGGGGATTAGATTGGCTTTCTTT. This codes for CASSFSGGIRLAFF.

The chain's CDR3 is CASSLDRAREFF. In DNA form, the CDR3 reads TGTGCCAGCAGCTTAGACCGCGCCCGGGAGTTCTTC. The V call is TRBV7-9, the J call TRBJ2-1; D gene uncertain. The length of the CDR3 is 12 residues. Germline assignment: CDR1 SEHNR and CDR2 FQNEAQ (reference sequence). The V end lost 1 base, the J end lost 14 bases, and 12 bases lay between the germline ends.

This sequence joins TRBV20-1 and TRBJ1-2; the D gene is possibly TRBD1 (5 bases). Trimming removed 5 bases at V and 11 bases at J, with 15 bases between. Germline V CDR1 and CDR2: DFQATT, SNEGSKA (reference sequence). The CDR3 is 11 residues long. The CDR3 nucleotides read TGCAGTGCTTGGGTTCGGGGGGGTTACACCTTC. This translates into CSAWVRGGYTF.

The rearrangement joins TRBV29-1 to TRBJ2-7, with 7 bases fitting TRBD1. CDR1 SQVTM and CDR2 ANQGSEA come from the germline V gene. V dropped 1 base and J dropped 7; count of bases not matched to a gene: 7. The CDR3 loop spans 13 amino acids. The CDR3 DNA reads TGCAGCGTTGAAGGCGAAGGGGGCGGTGAGCAGTACTTC. Residues: CSVEGEGGGEQYF.

The gene calls are TRBV5-1 and TRBJ2-7, with D maybe TRBD2 (6 bases). The CDR3 length is 14 residues. Trimming took off 7 bases at V and 4 bases at J, with 18 bases between the two ends. From germline, CDR1 is SGHRS and CDR2 YFSETQ. CDR3 bases: TGCGCCAGCCAAATCGACGGGGGTTTTTACGAGCAGTACTTC. This translates into CASQIDGGFYEQYF.

The chain couples TRBV29-1 to TRBJ2-7; maybe TRBD2 (5 bases). The CDR3 is 13 amino acids. Trimming pared 7 bases from V and 6 bases from J, leaving 19 bases between. The germline gives CDR1 SQVTM, CDR2 ANQGSEA. This chain's CDR3 is CSGGNGVPGEQYF. DNA for the CDR3: TGCAGCGGTGGGAACGGGGTCCCGGGCGAGCAGTACTTC.

The rearrangement links TRBV9 to TRBJ1-2; a weak D match, TRBD1 (5 bases). V lost 4 bases and J 5 bases, leaving 6 bases between the germline ends. The CDR3 sequence is 11 residues long. The germline CDR1 and CDR2 sequences are SGDLS and YYNGEE. The CDR3, as DNA: TGTGCCAGCAGCCCAGGGTATGGCTACACCTTC. Protein sequence: CASSPGYGYTF. Looking up the rest from reference TRBV9 and TRBJ1-2 gives the full variable domain: DSGVTQTPKHLITATGQRVTLRCSPRSGDLSVYWYQQSLDQGLQFLIQYYNGEERAKGNILERFSAQQFPDLHSELNLSSLELGDSALYFCASSPGYGYTFGSGTRLTVV.

The chain is built from TRBV19 and TRBJ2-1; D is perhaps TRBD2 (7 bases). Trimming left V 7 bases short and J 0 bases short, with 19 bases between. Germline lookup yields CDR1 LNHDA and CDR2 SQIVND (reference sequence). The length of the CDR3 is 17 residues. The CDR3 DNA reads as TGTGCCAGTAATTCGAAAAGGAGGGGGGGCTCCTACAATGAGCAGTTCTTC. It encodes CASNSKRRGGSYNEQFF.

This chain connects TRBV29-1 to TRBJ2-1; 11 positions agree with TRBD1. Germline loops: CDR1 SQVTM, CDR2 ANQGSEA. The length of the CDR3 is 14 residues. Losses at the gene ends were 8 bases for V and 8 bases for J; bases not matched to a gene: 11. CDR3 nucleotide sequence: TGCAGCATTAGGGACAGGGGGGCTCCGGATGAGCAGTTCTTC. As protein: CSIRDRGAPDEQFF.

This chain connects TRBV5-6 to TRBJ2-6, with a tentative D call TRBD2 (6 bases). Germline CDR1 is SGHDT and CDR2 is YYEEEE. This CDR3 comprises 17 residues. The V gene lost 4 bases and the J gene lost 0 bases, with 14 bases spanning the gap. The CDR3 spells CASSHWDSNSGANVLTF. The DNA for the CDR3 is TGTGCCAGCAGCCATTGGGACTCCAACTCTGGGGCCAACGTCCTGACTTTC.